Presented here are 18 T cell receptor beta chains from one specimen sequenced in a study of blood T cell repertoires in COVID-19. This table comes from immunoSEQ multiplex PCR, and its TCRdb copy is limited to in-frame clones, with some not included. The sample yields roughly 240,000 clones, 82% seen once. Sequenced: peripheral blood. The receptors here all came from a woman in her 70s with acute or convalescent COVID-19.

The rearrangement links TRBV27 to TRBJ1-2; 9 positions agree with TRBD1. The CDR3 totals 18 residues. Per germline, CDR1 MNHEY and CDR2 SMNVEV (reference sequence). With 3 bases clipped from V and 2 bases from J, the junction kept 13 bases outside the gene matches. CDR3 sequence: CASSLTWTGASSNYGYTF. The CDR3 DNA follows: TGTGCCAGCAGTTTGACATGGACAGGGGCGTCTTCCAACTATGGCTACACCTTC.

The rearrangement uses TRBV6-1 and TRBJ1-1; no definite D call. V was pared by 3 bases and J by 4 bases, with 9 bases between. The CDR3 totals 13 residues. The germline gives CDR1 MNHNS, CDR2 SASEGT. The CDR3 bases are TGTGCCAGCAGTGACCTCCGAGGCACTGAAGCTTTCTTT. This encodes CASSDLRGTEAFF.

V is TRBV27 and J is TRBJ1-2; D is unclear. CDR3 length: 15 amino acids. The germline V gene has CDR1 MNHEY and CDR2 SMNVEV (reference sequence). V was shortened by 5 bases and J by 5 bases, with 18 bases between the two germline ends. DNA of the CDR3: TGTGCCAGCAGTCCCGCGGGCCCCCGCTTTTATGGCTACACCTTC. Protein product: CASSPAGPRFYGYTF.

The genes are TRBV9 and TRBJ1-2, with 8 positions matching TRBD1. Germline V CDR1 and CDR2: SGDLS, YYNGEE. This CDR3 has 12 residues. After removal of 4 bases from V and 8 bases from J, the junction contained 4 bases not matched to a gene. The CDR3 reads CASSLDRGGYTF. DNA of the CDR3: TGTGCCAGCAGCCTTGACAGGGGCGGCTACACCTTC.

DNA of the CDR3: TGCGCCAGCAGCTTAGATGGGACAGGGCTTCATTCACCCCTCCACTTT. Protein: CASSLDGTGLHSPLHF. V is TRBV5-1 and J is TRBJ1-6; 9 bases fit TRBD1. The V gene end was trimmed by 2 bases and the J gene end by 8 bases; junction bases not matched to a gene: 8. CDR3 size: 16 residues. Germline V lookup: CDR1 SGHRS, CDR2 YFSETQ.

V and J are TRBV7-9 and TRBJ2-3; 10 bases match TRBD2. Unmatched junction bases numbered 10, after V lost 8 bases and J lost 5 bases. CDR1 is SEHNR and CDR2 is FQNEAQ in the germline V gene (reference sequence). The CDR3 loop spans 15 amino acids. CDR3: CASLAGGGYKDTQYF. CDR3 nucleotide sequence: TGTGCCAGCTTAGCGGGGGGCGGATACAAAGATACGCAGTATTTT.

This clone was detected only once. The chain combines TRBV3-1 (or the pseudogene TRBV3-2) with TRBJ2-1; TRBD1 matches at 8 bases. Germline V gene sequence: CDR1 LGHDT, CDR2 YNNKEL (reference sequence). CDR3 length: 12 amino acids. With V trimmed by 4 bases and J by 7 bases, 0 bases remained unmatched. CDR3 loop: CASSRTGNEQFF. CDR3 nucleotides: TGTGCCAGCAGCCGGACAGGGAATGAGCAGTTCTTC.

This chain joins TRBV7-9 and TRBJ2-7; 11 bases map to TRBD1. This CDR3 region has 15 residues. The J segment lost 7 bases and the V segment lost 0 bases, leaving 5 bases of the junction unmatched. Germline lookup yields CDR1 SEHNR and CDR2 FQNEAQ (reference sequence). CDR3 residues: CASSLAGQGAGEQYF. As DNA, the CDR3 is TGTGCCAGCAGCTTAGCCGGACAGGGGGCCGGAGAGCAGTACTTC.

The rearrangement links TRBV5-6 to TRBJ1-2; 7 bases agree with TRBD1. This CDR3 is 18 amino acids long. Losses at the gene ends were 2 bases for V and 8 bases for J; bases not matched to a gene: 21. The germline V gene has CDR1 SGHDT and CDR2 YYEEEE. CDR3 DNA sequence: TGTGCCAGCAGCTTTGAAAATTGGGGACAGACCTCTTGGGGAGGCTACACCTTC. Amino acids: CASSFENWGQTSWGGYTF.

The chain is built from TRBV18 and TRBJ1-2; possible D gene TRBD1, 6 bases. The germline CDR1 and CDR2 sequences are KGHSH and LQKENI. The CDR3 runs 15 residues. Trimming shortened V by 1 base and J by 4 bases, and 13 bases separated the two germline ends. The CDR3 loop is CASSPRMDSTYGYTF. For the CDR3, the DNA is TGTGCCAGCTCACCACGGATGGACAGTACCTATGGCTACACCTTC.

The J gene is TRBJ2-5, the V gene TRBV4-3; 8 bases match TRBD2. J was trimmed by 3 bases and V by 0 bases; bases with no gene match: 6. From germline, CDR1 is LGHNA and CDR2 YSLEER. The CDR3 has 16 residues. The CDR3 protein is CASSQDRGSGEETQYF. CDR3 nucleotide sequence: TGCGCCAGCAGCCAAGATCGAGGTAGCGGGGAAGAGACCCAGTACTTC.

The V gene is TRBV6-2 or TRBV6-3, the J gene TRBJ1-2; D is perhaps TRBD1 (6 bases). The germline V and J ends were trimmed by 4 bases and 7 bases, with 10 bases remaining between them. The CDR3 extends over 12 amino acids. Germline V gene lookup returns CDR1 MNHEY and CDR2 SVGEGT. CDR3 DNA sequence: TGTGCCAGCAGTTTCAACAGGGTTGGCTACACCTTC. This sequence encodes CASSFNRVGYTF.

The chain has TRBV4-1 and TRBJ2-7; TRBD1 agrees at 7 bases. The CDR3 has 16 residues. V lost 1 base and J lost 2; bases outside the gene matches: 8. Per germline, CDR1 MGHRA and CDR2 YSYEKL. The CDR3 here is CASSQGGGQGAYEQYF. DNA for the CDR3: TGCGCCAGCAGCCAAGGAGGAGGCCAGGGGGCCTACGAGCAGTACTTC.

The chain combines TRBV19 with TRBJ2-7; D is unresolved. The CDR3 sequence is 12 residues long. Germline V gives CDR1 LNHDA, CDR2 SQIVND (reference sequence). V dropped 11 bases and J dropped 3 bases, with 14 bases sitting between them. CDR3: CASADLGYEQYF. The CDR3 nucleotides read TGTGCCTCCGCCGATCTAGGCTACGAGCAGTACTTC.

This clone has at least ten counts. The rearrangement uses TRBV20-1 and TRBJ1-2, with D tentatively TRBD1 (6 bases). The CDR3 sequence is 14 residues long. Germline V gene sequence: CDR1 DFQATT, CDR2 SNEGSKA (reference sequence). V lost 3 bases and J lost 5, with 16 bases in between. In nucleotides, the CDR3 is TGCAGTGCTAGTCGGCAGGGGTTTAGTTATGGCTACACCTTC. Translated: CSASRQGFSYGYTF.

The CDR3 coding sequence is TGTGCCAGCCGGGGACAGGGTCGCAATCAGCCCCAGCATTTT. The encoded protein is CASRGQGRNQPQHF. The rearrangement uses TRBV6-6 and TRBJ1-5, with 9 bases lining up with TRBD1. This CDR3 spans 14 amino acids. V lost 8 bases and J lost 2; bases outside the gene matches: 4. Germline V gene data show CDR1 as MNHNY and CDR2 as SVGAGI (reference sequence).

V and J are TRBV2 and TRBJ1-6, with 11 nucleotides matching TRBD1. V shed 5 bases, J shed 8 bases, and the junction held 5 bases outside the gene matches. The germline CDR1 and CDR2 sequences are SNHLY and FYNNEI. This CDR3 is built from 15 residues. The CDR3 region is CASSLGGQGDSPLHF. DNA of the CDR3: TGTGCCAGCAGTCTAGGGGGACAGGGGGATTCACCCCTCCACTTT.

This clone has only a few counts. The chain has TRBV5-1 and TRBJ1-4; a possible D gene is TRBD1 (5 bases). The germline gives CDR1 SGHRS, CDR2 YFSETQ. The CDR3 sequence is 16 residues long. V was shortened by 2 bases and J by 8 bases, with 19 bases between the two germline ends. This CDR3 is CASSFARQGGGEKLFF. The CDR3, as DNA: TGCGCCAGCAGCTTCGCCCGGCAGGGAGGAGGGGAAAAACTGTTTTTT.